The 14 T cell receptor beta chains presented below share a single source sample, sequenced in a study of blood T cell repertoires in COVID-19. The assay was immunoSEQ multiplex PCR, and TCRdb's table has in-frame clones only and misses some. The sample lists about 170,000 clones, roughly 73% occurring once. Sequencing was carried out using peripheral blood. The receptor set was obtained from a man between 65 and 85 years old with acute or convalescent COVID-19.

This clone appeared a few times. This chain links TRBV24-1 with TRBJ2-7, with 9 bases fitting TRBD2. CDR1 is KGHDR, CDR2 SFDVKD, per germline. The CDR3 extends over 14 amino acids. Trimming removed 5 bases from V and 4 bases from J; junction bases left unmatched: 5. CDR3 in DNA: TGTGCCACCAGTGCAGCGGGAGGAATGTACGAGCAGTACTTC. Protein sequence: CATSAAGGMYEQYF.

The genes are TRBV24-1 and TRBJ2-1; 9 positions agree with TRBD1. The CDR3 consists of 16 residues. CDR1 and CDR2 from the germline V gene are KGHDR and SFDVKD. The V gene end was trimmed by 3 bases and the J gene end by 7 bases; junction bases not matched to a gene: 9. The chain's CDR3 is CATSDPRGQGKNEQFF. CDR3 DNA: TGTGCCACCAGTGATCCTCGGGGACAGGGTAAGAATGAGCAGTTCTTC.

The chain links TRBV11-3 to TRBJ2-3, with 8 bases fitting TRBD2. V lost 0 bases, J lost 6 bases, and 14 bases stayed unmatched. This CDR3 contains 18 residues. Germline V gene sequence: CDR1 SGHNT, CDR2 YENEEA. In DNA form, the CDR3 reads TGTGCCAGCAGCTTAGATGGCGGCGCAGCGGGAGACTCCGATACGCAGTATTTT. This translates into CASSLDGGAAGDSDTQYF.

The V and J genes are TRBV19 and TRBJ1-2; 7 nucleotides align to TRBD1. V lost 5 bases to trimming and J lost 0 bases; unmatched junction nucleotides: 6. Germline loops: CDR1 LNHDA, CDR2 SQIVND (reference sequence). The length of the CDR3 is 15 residues. As DNA, the CDR3 is TGTGCCAGTAGTGCCCTCAGGGGGGCTAACTATGGCTACACCTTC. Residues: CASSALRGANYGYTF.

The chain uses TRBV12-5 and TRBJ1-5; weak D call: TRBD1 (5 bases). V was clipped by 0 bases and J by 6 bases, with 18 bases between them. This CDR3 spans 17 amino acids. From germline, CDR1 is LGHNT and CDR2 FRNRAP. The DNA for the CDR3 is TGTGCTAGTGGTTTGGTCCCGGGACTAGCGGGATTTCAGCCCCAGCATTTT. It translates to CASGLVPGLAGFQPQHF.

The rearrangement joins TRBV10-3 to TRBJ1-1; D may be TRBD1 (6 bases). V was trimmed by 3 bases and J by 3 bases, leaving 14 bases between them. Germline V gene data show CDR1 as ENHRY and CDR2 as SYGVKD. This CDR3 is 15 amino acids long. The CDR3 here is CAISDAGVFYTEAFF. For the CDR3, the DNA is TGTGCCATCAGTGATGCAGGGGTTTTTTACACTGAAGCTTTCTTT.

For the CDR3, the DNA is TGTGCCAGCAGCTTTGGGGGCTGGGACACTGAAGCTTTCTTT. Protein sequence: CASSFGGWDTEAFF. The rearrangement links TRBV5-4 to TRBJ1-1; D perhaps matches TRBD1 (6 bases). Germline-derived CDR1 and CDR2 are SGHNT and YYREEE (reference sequence). V lost 2 bases to trimming and J lost 3 bases, with 11 bases between them. This CDR3 region has 14 residues.

This rearrangement joins TRBV11-3 to TRBJ2-7; D perhaps matches TRBD1 (5 bases). The germline V gene has CDR1 SGHNT and CDR2 YENEEA. V was cut by 0 bases and J by 0 bases, with 9 bases left in between. CDR3 size: 15 residues. The CDR3 region has the DNA TGTGCCAGCAGCTTAGATCAGGGCAGCTCCTACGAGCAGTACTTC. Protein product: CASSLDQGSSYEQYF.

The V gene is TRBV9, the J gene TRBJ2-1, with D hard to call. Germline loops: CDR1 SGDLS, CDR2 YYNGEE. Trimming took 0 bases from V and 5 from J, leaving 6 bases between them. The CDR3 totals 13 residues. For the CDR3, the DNA is TGTGCCAGCAGCGTAGCTCCCCACAATGAGCAGTTCTTC. As protein: CASSVAPHNEQFF.

Concerning this clone: Other nucleotide sequences in the sample specify the same CDR3. V gene TRBV30 combines with J gene TRBJ1-1; D gene ambiguous. Germline loops: CDR1 GTSNPN, CDR2 SVGIG (reference sequence). The CDR3 runs 11 residues. Trimming took 3 bases from V and 1 from J, leaving 3 bases between them. As DNA, the CDR3 is TGTGCCTGGAGGCGGAACACTGAAGCTTTCTTT. Its protein product is CAWRRNTEAFF.

This rearrangement joins TRBV7-9 to TRBJ1-1; 10 positions agree with TRBD1. This CDR3 spans 16 amino acids. V lost 6 bases and J lost 1; bases outside the gene matches: 8. Looked up from germline, CDR1 is SEHNR and CDR2 is FQNEAQ (reference sequence). CDR3: CASSKGTGATNTEAFF. For the CDR3, the DNA is TGTGCCAGCAGTAAGGGGACAGGGGCGACGAACACTGAAGCTTTCTTT.

The chain combines TRBV5-4 with TRBJ1-6; a weak D match, TRBD1 (6 bases). Trimming cost V 4 bases and J 7 bases, with 15 bases left between them. The CDR3 sequence is 15 residues long. In germline, CDR1 is SGHNT, CDR2 YYREEE (reference sequence). CDR3 amino acids: CASSLQTGSNSPLHF. The CDR3, as DNA: TGTGCCAGCAGCCTACAGACAGGATCAAATTCACCCCTCCACTTT. Combining the CDR3 with reference TRBV5-4 and TRBJ1-6 gives the whole variable domain ETGVTQSPTHLIKTRGQQVTLRCSSQSGHNTVSWYQQALGQGPQFIFQYYREEENGRGNFPPRFSGLQFPNYSSELNVNALELDDSALYLCASSLQTGSNSPLHFGNGTRLTVT.

CDR3 bases: TGTGCCAGCAGCCGAAGCGGGGGGCATGGCTACACCTTC. As protein: CASSRSGGHGYTF. The chain recombines TRBV11-3 with TRBJ1-2; TRBD1 is a possible D gene (6 bases). The V end was cut by 5 bases, the J end by 6 bases, with 13 bases between. This CDR3 has 13 residues. The V gene's germline CDR1 is SGHNT and CDR2 YENEEA.

The chain is built from TRBV5-1 and TRBJ2-1, with D tentatively TRBD1 (6 bases). Trimming stripped 6 bases from V and 0 bases from J, with 13 bases between. Germline-derived CDR1 and CDR2 are SGHRS and YFSETQ. This CDR3 has 15 amino acids. CDR3 loop: CASKPTGDSYNEQFF. The CDR3 DNA sequence: TGCGCCAGCAAACCGACAGGAGACTCCTACAATGAGCAGTTCTTC.